This T cell receptor beta chain came from a study of cytomegalovirus exposure and HLA in healthy donors. Clones were sequenced by immunoSEQ multiplex PCR, and TCRdb holds only the in-frame ones, with some missing. The table shows around 300,000 clones, with roughly 85% occurring only once. V shed 2 bases and J shed 4 bases, with 6 bases lying between them. CDR3 length: 12 amino acids. Germline CDR1 is MDHEN and CDR2 is SYDVKM. Note on this clone: The sample contains more than one DNA sequence encoding this CDR3.

The chain recombines TRBV28 with TRBJ2-7; no definite D call. This TCR was sampled from a woman under 30 in good health and CMV-seronegative. Sequenced material: PBMCs. The CDR3 DNA reads TGTGCCAGCAGTTTAGCGCCTTACGAGCAGTACTTC. Translation gives CASSLAPYEQYF.